Presented here are 27 T cell receptor beta chains from one specimen sequenced in a study of cytomegalovirus exposure and HLA in healthy donors. PCR was performed using 60 Vbeta and 13 Jbeta primers. TCRdb's copy holds only in-frame clones and misses some; the assay was immunoSEQ multiplex PCR. Here the sample spans roughly 120,000 clones, about 80% being singletons. The sequenced sample consisted of PBMCs. These receptors originate from a human donor in good health.

This clone has just a few counts. The rearrangement joins TRBV6-1 to TRBJ2-7, with D possibly TRBD1 on 5 matching bases. Trimming stripped 7 bases from V and 6 bases from J, with 10 bases between. The CDR3 length is 11 residues. Germline CDR1 reads MNHNS; CDR2 reads SASEGT. The CDR3 spells CASKGVFEQYF. CDR3 nucleotide sequence: TGTGCCAGCAAAGGGGTTTTCGAGCAGTACTTC.

This clone came up a few times. The chain combines TRBV7-9 with TRBJ1-1, with D tentatively TRBD1 (5 bases). CDR3 length equals 14 residues. V was pared by 6 bases and J by 3 bases, with 14 bases between. Germline V gene sequence: CDR1 SEHNR, CDR2 FQNEAQ (reference sequence). This chain's CDR3 is CASRSDTYDTEAFF. The CDR3 DNA follows: TGTGCCAGCAGGTCGGACACGTACGACACTGAAGCTTTCTTT. Looking up the rest from reference TRBV7-9 and TRBJ1-1 gives the full variable domain: DTGVSQNPRHKITKRGQNVTFRCDPISEHNRLYWYRQTLGQGPEFLTYFQNEAQLEKSRLLSDRFSAERPKGSFSTLEIQRTEQGDSAMYLCASRSDTYDTEAFFGQGTRLTVV.

V and J are TRBV10-1 and TRBJ2-3, with 8 bases identical to TRBD2. The CDR3 contains 14 residues. From germline, CDR1 is WNHNN and CDR2 SYGVQD (reference sequence). J gave up 2 bases and V 9 bases, and 7 bases lay outside the gene matches. The CDR3 coding sequence is TGCGCCAGTATCGGGGGGGAGCTCACAGATACGCAGTATTTT. This translates into CASIGGELTDTQYF.

The J gene is TRBJ2-7, the V gene TRBV6-5, with TRBD1 matching over 8 bases. The CDR3 is 15 residues long. V shed 7 bases, J shed 5 bases, and the junction held 13 bases outside the gene matches. CDR1 and CDR2 (germline): MNHEY, SVGAGI. CDR3 DNA: TGTGCCAGCACTCCCTCGGGGACAGGTTCCCACGAGCAGTACTTC. Amino acid sequence: CASTPSGTGSHEQYF.

A single count supports this clone. The V call is TRBV5-1, the J call TRBJ2-1, with 8 bases aligning to TRBD2. V gave up 4 bases and J gave up 3 bases; unmatched junction bases: 12. Germline V gives CDR1 SGHRS, CDR2 YFSETQ. The length of the CDR3 is 17 residues. CDR3 residues: CASSLRTSRRIYNEQFF. The DNA of the CDR3 is TGCGCCAGCAGCCTCCGGACTAGCCGAAGGATCTACAATGAGCAGTTCTTC.

The chain recombines TRBV2 with TRBJ1-5, with D possibly TRBD1 on 6 matching bases. The CDR3 spans 14 residues. CDR1 SNHLY and CDR2 FYNNEI come from the germline V gene. V was clipped by 7 bases and J by 4 bases, with 14 bases between them. The CDR3 loop reads CASTGGLRNQPQHF. For the CDR3, the DNA is TGTGCCAGCACCGGGGGGCTTAGGAATCAGCCCCAGCATTTT.

The chain couples TRBV6-6 to TRBJ1-5; the match to TRBD1 covers 9 bases. The junction had 5 bases not matched to a gene; V was cut back by 5 bases and J by 6 bases. CDR1 MNHNY and CDR2 SVGAGI come from the germline V gene (reference sequence). This CDR3 comprises 14 residues. The CDR3 loop reads CASSPQGASQPQHF. The CDR3 DNA follows: TGTGCCAGCAGTCCACAGGGGGCCAGTCAGCCCCAGCATTTT.

This clone showed up just a few times. The gene calls are TRBV18 and TRBJ1-1; possible D gene TRBD1, 5 bases. This CDR3 spans 12 amino acids. Trimming left V 3 bases short and J 8 bases short, with 10 bases between. From germline, CDR1 is KGHSH and CDR2 LQKENI. Here the CDR3 reads CASSPRQREAFF. CDR3 sequence (DNA): TGTGCCAGCTCACCGAGACAGAGAGAAGCTTTCTTT.

Details on this clone: The junction shows a germline mismatch at one end, possibly a read error. The J gene is TRBJ2-5, the V gene TRBV7-7, with D possibly TRBD1 on 6 matching bases. The CDR3 contains 13 residues. Germline loops: CDR1 SSHAT, CDR2 FNYEAQ (reference sequence). The CDR3 loop is CASSHYREETQYF. DNA of the CDR3: TGTGCTAGCAGCCATTACAGGGAGGAGACCCAGTACTTC.

The chain links TRBV7-8 to TRBJ2-4; 11 positions match TRBD1. With 1 base clipped from V and 6 bases from J, the junction kept 2 bases outside the gene matches. Per the germline V gene, CDR1 is SGHVS and CDR2 is FQNEAQ. The CDR3 is made up of 15 amino acids. CDR3 coding DNA: TGTGCCAGCAGCTTAGAAGGGACAGGGGGAAACATTCAGTACTTC. Translating it yields CASSLEGTGGNIQYF. Full variable domain (outside the CDR3, taken from reference TRBV7-8 and TRBJ2-4): GAGVSQSPRYKVAKRGQDVALRCDPISGHVSLFWYQQALGQGPEFLTYFQNEAQLDKSGLPSDRFFAERPEGSVSTLKIQRTQQEDSAVYLCASSLEGTGGNIQYFGAGTRLSVL.

This clone was counted between two and nine times. The chain is built from TRBV5-4 and TRBJ1-5; no clear D gene. Trimming shortened V by 3 bases and J by 1 base, and 8 bases separated the two germline ends. Germline loops: CDR1 SGHNT, CDR2 YYREEE (reference sequence). The CDR3 runs 14 residues. The CDR3 loop is CASSSSGSNQPQHF. The CDR3 DNA is TGTGCCAGCAGCTCCTCGGGAAGCAATCAGCCCCAGCATTTT.

This chain joins TRBV6-5 and TRBJ2-2; maybe TRBD1 (6 bases). In germline, CDR1 is MNHEY, CDR2 SVGAGI. The CDR3 loop spans 15 amino acids. Trimming pared 5 bases from V and 3 bases from J, leaving 13 bases between. The CDR3 region is CASSTGNRDTGELFF. In DNA form, the CDR3 reads TGTGCCAGCAGTACCGGGAACAGGGACACCGGGGAGCTGTTTTTT.

The rearrangement links TRBV7-9 to TRBJ2-1; D gene uncertain. The CDR3 totals 14 residues. Trimming took 5 bases from V and 8 from J, leaving 16 bases between them. Germline assignment: CDR1 SEHNR and CDR2 FQNEAQ (reference sequence). The DNA of the CDR3 is TGTGCCAGCAGCGACGGGTCCTCCTGGGATGAGCAGTTCTTC. It translates to CASSDGSSWDEQFF.

The chain recombines TRBV4-2 with TRBJ2-7, with D unclear. V lost 1 base and J 2 bases, leaving 6 bases between the germline ends. CDR3 length: 13 residues. CDR1 and CDR2 (germline): LGHNA, YNFKEQ. This chain's CDR3 is CASSQVRTYEQYF. In DNA form, the CDR3 reads TGTGCCAGCAGCCAAGTTCGTACCTACGAGCAGTACTTC.

The rearrangement links TRBV19 to TRBJ2-3; D not certain. Deletions cut 8 bases from V and 3 bases from J, with 9 bases between. Germline values: CDR1 LNHDA, CDR2 SQIVND (reference sequence). The CDR3 covers 12 residues. CDR3 amino acids: CASASLTDTQYF. The CDR3 nucleotides read TGTGCCAGTGCCAGTCTGACAGATACGCAGTATTTT.

The rearrangement joins TRBV6-1 to TRBJ1-2; D perhaps matches TRBD1 (5 bases). V was trimmed by 3 bases and J by 8 bases, leaving 16 bases between them. CDR3 length equals 14 residues. The V gene's germline CDR1 is MNHNS and CDR2 SASEGT. The CDR3 here is CASSDLDGGRGYTF. The CDR3 nucleotides are TGTGCCAGCAGTGACCTTGACGGGGGTAGGGGCTACACCTTC.

The chain is built from TRBV11-2 and TRBJ2-2, with 7 positions matching TRBD2. This CDR3 region has 17 residues. Germline assignment: CDR1 SGHAT and CDR2 FQNNGV. After removal of 7 bases from V and 4 bases from J, the junction contained 15 bases not matched to a gene. The CDR3, as DNA: TGTGCCAGCACTCTTTATTTAGCGGGTCTTCCCACCGGGGAGCTGTTTTTT. This codes for CASTLYLAGLPTGELFF.

The chain combines TRBV5-5 with TRBJ2-1, with D tentatively TRBD1 (6 bases). The CDR3 spans 19 residues. Trimming removed 5 bases from V and 0 bases from J, with 24 bases in between. Germline CDR1 and CDR2: SGHKS and YYEKEE (reference sequence). The CDR3 coding sequence is TGTGCCAGCAGGCCCTACAGGGTAAAGTTCCCGAGCTCCTACAATGAGCAGTTCTTC. It translates to CASRPYRVKFPSSYNEQFF.

The CDR3 DNA is TGTGCCAGCAGCGGGGGAGCCAAAAACATTCAGTACTTC. Translated: CASSGGAKNIQYF. This sequence joins TRBV6-6 and TRBJ2-4; a weak D match, TRBD2 (6 bases). This CDR3 is 13 amino acids long. V shed 6 bases and J shed 0 bases, with 6 bases lying between them. CDR1 is MNHNY and CDR2 is SVGAGI in the germline V gene (reference sequence).

The chain combines TRBV4-1 with TRBJ2-7; perhaps TRBD1 as D (5 bases). Germline values: CDR1 MGHRA, CDR2 YSYEKL. Trimming removed 1 base from V and 2 bases from J, with 15 bases in between. There are 16 residues in the CDR3. CDR3 protein: CASSQVTGNPAYEQYF. CDR3 sequence (DNA): TGCGCCAGCAGCCAAGTAACAGGTAACCCCGCCTACGAGCAGTACTTC.

The gene calls are TRBV5-4 and TRBJ2-7, with D unresolved. In germline, CDR1 is SGHNT, CDR2 YYREEE (reference sequence). There are 15 residues in the CDR3. V was cut by 0 bases and J by 4 bases, with 14 bases left in between. The CDR3: CASSLGPNENYEQYF. The CDR3 DNA sequence: TGTGCCAGCAGCTTGGGTCCGAACGAGAATTACGAGCAGTACTTC.

This clone occurred a few times. The chain recombines TRBV6-1 with TRBJ1-1, with D hard to call. Germline V gene lookup returns CDR1 MNHNS and CDR2 SASEGT. CDR3 length: 12 residues. V was clipped by 4 bases and J by 7 bases, with 10 bases between them. The CDR3 region has the DNA TGTGCCAGCAGTGTTACTCCCCTTGAAGCTTTCTTT. Its translation: CASSVTPLEAFF.

The CDR3 DNA reads as TGTGCCACGTCATACGGGGTGTATGGCTACACCTTC. Translated, it gives CATSYGVYGYTF. The genes are TRBV19 and TRBJ1-2, with D hard to call. The ends were cut back, 10 bases at V and 5 bases at J, with 14 bases in the middle. The CDR3 length is 12 residues. Looked up from germline, CDR1 is LNHDA and CDR2 is SQIVND (reference sequence).

A single count supports this clone. The V call is TRBV4-1, the J call TRBJ1-6; D uncertain. Germline V gives CDR1 MGHRA, CDR2 YSYEKL. The germline V and J ends were trimmed by 1 base and 0 bases, with 13 bases remaining between them. The CDR3 totals 18 residues. CDR3 coding DNA: TGCGCCAGCAGCCAAGGCTCGGTATCAAGCTCCTATAATTCACCCCTCCACTTT. It codes for CASSQGSVSSSYNSPLHF.

The chain joins TRBV7-3 to TRBJ2-3, with 9 bases aligning to TRBD2. Losses at the gene ends were 5 bases for V and 5 bases for J; bases not matched to a gene: 11. CDR3 length: 16 residues. Germline V gene lookup returns CDR1 SGHTA and CDR2 FQGTGA. As DNA, the CDR3 is TGTGCCAGCAGCCACACATCGGCGGGGGGGCAAGATACGCAGTATTTT. It codes for CASSHTSAGGQDTQYF.

Comment on this clone: Since no conserved phenylalanine or tryptophan closes the CDR3, a read error is the likely cause. This sequence joins TRBV13 and TRBJ2-7, with TRBD1 identical over 9 bases. Per germline, CDR1 PRHDT and CDR2 FYEKMQ (reference sequence). There are 14 residues in the CDR3. CDR3 amino acids: CASSPGQGLGEQYL. In DNA, the CDR3 is TGCGCCAGCAGTCCAGGACAGGGGTTAGGCGAGCAGTACCTC.

The chain has TRBV5-1 and TRBJ2-5; TRBD2 matches 15 bases. Losses at the gene ends were 3 bases for V and 6 bases for J; bases not matched to a gene: 18. Germline loops: CDR1 SGHRS, CDR2 YFSETQ. The CDR3 contains 20 residues. DNA for the CDR3: TGCGCCAGCAGCTCCACAGGGACTAGCGGGGGGCCCCCTGGCCGGAAGACCCAGTACTTC. Translation: CASSSTGTSGGPPGRKTQYF.